These 21 T cell receptor beta chains came from one sample sequenced in a study of blood T cell repertoires in COVID-19. The table came from immunoSEQ multiplex PCR; TCRdb's copy has only in-frame clones and leaves some out. Here the sample spans 400,000 or so clones, around 90% being singletons. Sequencing input: PBMCs or T cells enriched from blood (not recorded which). The source is a woman between 40 and 50 years old with acute COVID-19.

The chain combines TRBV6-5 with TRBJ2-5, with D maybe TRBD1 (6 bases). The V gene's germline CDR1 is MNHEY and CDR2 SVGAGI. V was pared by 2 bases and J by 5 bases, with 9 bases between. The CDR3 has 13 amino acids. The CDR3 bases are TGTGCCAGCAGTTACGGGGGCGGCGAGACCCAGTACTTC. Encoded protein: CASSYGGGETQYF.

The chain carries TRBV9 and TRBJ2-5, with D maybe TRBD2 (6 bases). The CDR3 sequence is 16 residues long. The V gene's germline CDR1 is SGDLS and CDR2 YYNGEE. Trimming took off 4 bases at V and 5 bases at J, with 21 bases between the two ends. In DNA form, the CDR3 reads TGTGCCAGCAGCTCCTCCTCCGGGACTCCGTTCGAGACCCAGTACTTC. This gives the protein CASSSSSGTPFETQYF.

This chain joins TRBV18 and TRBJ2-7; D might be TRBD1 (5 bases). With 3 bases removed from V and 2 bases from J, the gap between germline ends came to 8 bases. The CDR3 is made up of 13 amino acids. Germline CDR1 and CDR2: KGHSH and LQKENI. The CDR3 loop reads CASSPSGTYEQYF. CDR3 DNA: TGTGCCAGCTCACCTTCAGGGACCTACGAGCAGTACTTC.

This sequence joins TRBV2 and TRBJ1-3; 8 bases agree with TRBD1. The V segment lost 2 bases and the J segment 1 base; nucleotides outside the gene matches: 1. The CDR3 runs 15 residues. CDR1 and CDR2 from the germline V gene are SNHLY and FYNNEI. CDR3 loop: CASSEQGASGNTIYF. The CDR3 DNA sequence: TGTGCCAGCAGTGAACAGGGGGCTTCTGGAAACACCATATATTTT.

Comment on this clone: A junction end diverges from the germline sequence, so it may reflect a read error. The CDR3 sequence: CASSISQGIYYNEQFF. The CDR3 DNA sequence: TGTGCCAGCAGTATATCCCAGGGAATCTACTACAATGAGCAGTTCTTC. This chain uses TRBV27 with TRBJ2-1, with a possible D match to TRBD1 (5 bases). The CDR3 covers 16 residues. Per the germline V gene, CDR1 is MNHEY and CDR2 is SMNVEV (reference sequence).

CDR3 sequence reads: CASSPTFGAYNEQFF. The DNA for the CDR3 is TGTGCCAGCTCACCGACCTTCGGGGCCTACAATGAGCAGTTCTTC. V and J are TRBV18 and TRBJ2-1; weak D call: TRBD2 (5 bases). The CDR3 length is 15 residues. Germline loops: CDR1 KGHSH, CDR2 LQKENI. V lost 3 bases to trimming and J lost 2 bases, with 11 bases between them. The full variable domain, in which reference TRBV18 and TRBJ2-1 provide the parts outside the CDR3, is NAGVMQNPRHLVRRRGQEARLRCSPMKGHSHVYWYRQLPEEGLKFMVYLQKENIIDESGMPKERFSAEFPKEGPSILRIQQVVRGDSAAYFCASSPTFGAYNEQFFGPGTRLTVL.

The chain carries TRBV3-1 (or the pseudogene TRBV3-2) and TRBJ2-5; a possible D gene is TRBD2 (6 bases). The V gene lost 4 bases and the J gene lost 2 bases, with 11 bases spanning the gap. Germline V gives CDR1 LGHDT, CDR2 YNNKEL (reference sequence). The CDR3 covers 14 residues. CDR3 in amino acids: CASSPGTVQETQYF. CDR3 in DNA: TGTGCCAGCAGCCCTGGGACTGTGCAAGAGACCCAGTACTTC.

In nucleotides, the CDR3 is TGTGCCAGCAGCCGACAGGGTATGAACACTGAAGCTTTCTTT. Translated, it gives CASSRQGMNTEAFF. The gene calls are TRBV3-1 (or the pseudogene TRBV3-2) and TRBJ1-1; 7 bases fit TRBD1. Germline values: CDR1 LGHDT, CDR2 YNNKEL (reference sequence). The trim removed 4 bases at V and 0 bases at J, leaving 2 bases unmatched. The CDR3 length is 14 residues.

This sequence joins TRBV6-4 and TRBJ1-5, with D perhaps matching TRBD1 (5 bases). The CDR3 sequence is 16 residues long. Germline loops: CDR1 MRHNA, CDR2 SNTAGT. Between the trimmed V and J ends, which lost 8 bases and 3 bases, there was a span of 20 bases. The DNA for the CDR3 is TGTGCCAGCCGGTTAGATTTCAGGGATGTCAATCAGCCCCAGCATTTT. It is translated as CASRLDFRDVNQPQHF.

The rearrangement links TRBV18 to TRBJ2-2, with D perhaps TRBD1 (5 bases). Germline V gene data show CDR1 as KGHSH and CDR2 as LQKENI. This CDR3 spans 16 amino acids. V was shortened by 0 bases and J by 6 bases, with 14 bases between the two germline ends. CDR3 nucleotides: TGTGCCAGCTCACCACCGGACGGCCCCAGGGCCGGGGAGCTGTTTTTT. Its translation is CASSPPDGPRAGELFF.

The chain joins TRBV19 to TRBJ1-5; D is undetermined. Trimming cost V 1 base and J 7 bases, with 11 bases left between them. From germline, CDR1 is LNHDA and CDR2 SQIVND (reference sequence). The CDR3 contains 14 residues. The CDR3 DNA reads TGTGCCAGTAGTATAGTCGGGGAGCGCCAGCCCCAGCATTTT. Amino acids: CASSIVGERQPQHF.

The chain is built from TRBV18 and TRBJ2-5, with 8 bases lining up with TRBD1. The germline V gene encodes CDR1 KGHSH and CDR2 LQKENI. The junction had 4 bases not matched to a gene; V was cut back by 1 base and J by 3 bases. This CDR3 is 15 amino acids long. CDR3 in DNA: TGTGCCAGCTCACCACAGACAGGGGCTGAAGAGACCCAGTACTTC. As protein: CASSPQTGAEETQYF.

This clone appeared once. This rearrangement joins TRBV6-5 to TRBJ1-6; a possible D gene is TRBD1 (5 bases). The CDR3 consists of 13 residues. Germline assignment: CDR1 MNHEY and CDR2 SVGAGI. V was cut by 6 bases and J by 10 bases, with 13 bases left in between. CDR3 loop: CASRRGASSPLHF. The CDR3 bases are TGTGCCAGCAGACGTGGGGCGTCCTCACCCCTCCACTTT.

This chain uses TRBV4-2 with TRBJ1-2; a possible D gene is TRBD1 (6 bases). Germline V CDR1 and CDR2: LGHNA, YNFKEQ. V was trimmed by 1 base and J by 6 bases, leaving 21 bases between them. The CDR3 covers 17 residues. In nucleotides, the CDR3 is TGTGCCAGCAGCCAAGGAGGGGGTACCCTAAGGCTGGATGGCTACACCTTC. Amino acids: CASSQGGGTLRLDGYTF.

The chain joins TRBV6-1 to TRBJ1-2; 7 positions agree with TRBD1. The CDR3 contains 17 residues. CDR1 is MNHNS and CDR2 is SASEGT in the germline V gene. The V gene end was trimmed by 1 base and the J gene end by 0 bases; junction bases not matched to a gene: 8. The CDR3 region is CASSEGIGGASNYGYTF. The CDR3 bases are TGTGCCAGCAGTGAAGGAATAGGGGGCGCGTCTAACTATGGCTACACCTTC.

The gene calls are TRBV5-1 and TRBJ1-1, with TRBD1 matching 7 bases. Per the germline V gene, CDR1 is SGHRS and CDR2 is YFSETQ. This CDR3 region has 13 residues. V lost 3 bases, J lost 4 bases, and 3 bases stayed unmatched. For the CDR3, the DNA is TGCGCCAGCAGCTGGGCAGGGGGCACTGAAGCTTTCTTT. As protein: CASSWAGGTEAFF.

This chain connects TRBV11-2 to TRBJ1-6; 8 bases are a match to TRBD1. The CDR3 length is 14 residues. Germline loops: CDR1 SGHAT, CDR2 FQNNGV. The V segment lost 5 bases and the J segment 8 bases; nucleotides outside the gene matches: 5. CDR3 amino acids: CASSPGGFDSPLHF. CDR3 bases: TGTGCCAGCAGCCCAGGGGGCTTCGATTCACCCCTCCACTTT. The complete variable domain, with remaining parts taken from reference TRBV11-2 and TRBJ1-6, reads EAGVAQSPRYKIIEKRQSVAFWCNPISGHATLYWYQQILGQGPKLLIQFQNNGVVDDSQLPKDRFSAERLKGVDSTLKIQPAKLEDSAVYLCASSPGGFDSPLHFGNGTRLTVT.

This sequence joins TRBV7-9 and TRBJ1-6, with D possibly matching TRBD1 (6 bases). Per the germline V gene, CDR1 is SEHNR and CDR2 is FQNEAQ (reference sequence). V gave up 5 bases and J gave up 0 bases, with 14 bases separating them. This CDR3 comprises 17 residues. The chain's CDR3 is CASSTTTQGSYNSPLHF. Written as DNA, the CDR3 is TGTGCCAGCAGCACAACTACACAGGGCTCCTATAATTCACCCCTCCACTTT.

This chain connects TRBV19 to TRBJ1-6, with 10 bases identical to TRBD1. The CDR3 is made up of 15 amino acids. The V gene end was trimmed by 6 bases and the J gene end by 10 bases; junction bases not matched to a gene: 9. Per the germline V gene, CDR1 is LNHDA and CDR2 is SQIVND (reference sequence). The CDR3 region has the DNA TGTGCCAGTAGGCCGGGACAGGGGAGTCTATCACCCCTCCACTTT. This translates into CASRPGQGSLSPLHF.

The CDR3 sequence: CASSDIRTSGGEQYF. CDR3 nucleotides: TGTGCCAGCAGTGACATTAGGACTAGCGGAGGCGAGCAGTACTTC. This chain uses TRBV2 with TRBJ2-7; TRBD2 matches at 10 bases. The J segment lost 6 bases and the V segment lost 3 bases, leaving 8 bases of the junction unmatched. The CDR3 is made up of 15 amino acids. Per germline, CDR1 SNHLY and CDR2 FYNNEI.

This chain joins TRBV11-3 and TRBJ2-3; D call uncertain. Germline CDR1 SGHNT, CDR2 YENEEA. V was pared by 4 bases and J by 5 bases, with 7 bases between. The CDR3 is made up of 12 amino acids. This chain's CDR3 is CASSYDRDTQYF. CDR3 DNA: TGTGCCAGCAGCTACGATAGAGATACGCAGTATTTT.